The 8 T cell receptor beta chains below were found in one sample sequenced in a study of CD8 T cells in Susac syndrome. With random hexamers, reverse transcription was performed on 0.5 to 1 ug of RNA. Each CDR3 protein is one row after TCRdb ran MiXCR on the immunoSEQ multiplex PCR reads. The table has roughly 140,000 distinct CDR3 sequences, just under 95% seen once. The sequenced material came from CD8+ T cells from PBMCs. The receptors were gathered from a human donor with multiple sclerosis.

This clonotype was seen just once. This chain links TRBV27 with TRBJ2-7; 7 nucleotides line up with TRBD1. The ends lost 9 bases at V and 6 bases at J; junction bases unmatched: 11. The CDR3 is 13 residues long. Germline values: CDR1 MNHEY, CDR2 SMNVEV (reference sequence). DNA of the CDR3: TGTGCCAGTGGTGGCAGGGGGAGAGGCGAGCAGTACTTC. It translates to CASGGRGRGEQYF.

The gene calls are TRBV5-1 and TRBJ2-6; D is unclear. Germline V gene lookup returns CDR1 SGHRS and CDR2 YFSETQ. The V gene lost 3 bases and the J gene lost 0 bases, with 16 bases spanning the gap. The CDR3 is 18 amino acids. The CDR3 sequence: CASSSPGQPHSGANVLTF. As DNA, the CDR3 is TGCGCCAGCAGCTCCCCCGGGCAGCCACACTCTGGGGCCAACGTCCTGACTTTC. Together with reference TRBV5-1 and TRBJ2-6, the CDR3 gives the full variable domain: KAGVTQTPRYLIKTRGQQVTLSCSPISGHRSVSWYQQTPGQGLQFLFEYFSETQRNKGNFPGRFSGRQFSNSRSEMNVSTLELGDSALYLCASSSPGQPHSGANVLTFGAGSRLTVL.

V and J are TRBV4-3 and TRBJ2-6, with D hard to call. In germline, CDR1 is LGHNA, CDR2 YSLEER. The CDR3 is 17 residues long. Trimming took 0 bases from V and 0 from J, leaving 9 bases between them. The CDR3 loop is CASSQDSSSSGANVLTF. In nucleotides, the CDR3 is TGCGCCAGCAGCCAAGACTCATCCAGCTCTGGGGCCAACGTCCTGACTTTC.

For the CDR3, the DNA is TGTGCCAGTAACGAAAAGGGCTCCTACGAGCAGTACTTC. Amino acids: CASNEKGSYEQYF. The J gene is TRBJ2-7, the V gene TRBV19, with D uncertain. This CDR3 is built from 13 residues. CDR1 is LNHDA, CDR2 SQIVND, per germline (reference sequence). V was trimmed by 7 bases and J by 0 bases, leaving 10 bases between them.

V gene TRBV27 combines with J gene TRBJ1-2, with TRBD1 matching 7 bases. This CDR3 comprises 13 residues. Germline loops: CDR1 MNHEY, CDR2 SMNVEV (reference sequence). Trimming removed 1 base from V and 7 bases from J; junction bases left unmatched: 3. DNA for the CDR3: TGTGCCAGCAGTTTATTTACAGGGGTTGGCTACACCTTC. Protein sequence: CASSLFTGVGYTF.

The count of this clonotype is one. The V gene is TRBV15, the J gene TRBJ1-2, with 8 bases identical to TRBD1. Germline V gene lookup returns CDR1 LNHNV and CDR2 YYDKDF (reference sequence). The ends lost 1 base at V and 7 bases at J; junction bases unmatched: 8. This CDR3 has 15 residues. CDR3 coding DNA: TGTGCCACCAGCAGAGGATGGGGGGACAGGTCTGGCTACACCTTC. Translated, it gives CATSRGWGDRSGYTF.

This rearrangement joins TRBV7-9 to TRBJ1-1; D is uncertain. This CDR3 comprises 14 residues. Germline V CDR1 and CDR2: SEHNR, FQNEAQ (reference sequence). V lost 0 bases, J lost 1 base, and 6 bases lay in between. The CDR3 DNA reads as TGTGCCAGCAGCTTAGCGCGGACGAACACTGAAGCTTTCTTT. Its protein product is CASSLARTNTEAFF.

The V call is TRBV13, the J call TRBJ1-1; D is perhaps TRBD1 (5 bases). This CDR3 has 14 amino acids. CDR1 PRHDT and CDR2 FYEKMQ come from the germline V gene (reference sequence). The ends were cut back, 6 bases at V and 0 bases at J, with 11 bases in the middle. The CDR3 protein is CASRKRGMNTEAFF. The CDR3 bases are TGTGCCAGCAGGAAAAGGGGAATGAACACTGAAGCTTTCTTT. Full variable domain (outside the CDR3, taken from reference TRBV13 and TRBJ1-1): AAGVIQSPRHLIKEKRETATLKCYPIPRHDTVYWYQQGPGQDPQFLISFYEKMQSDKGSIPDRFSAQQFSDYHSELNMSSLELGDSALYFCASRKRGMNTEAFFGQGTRLTVV.